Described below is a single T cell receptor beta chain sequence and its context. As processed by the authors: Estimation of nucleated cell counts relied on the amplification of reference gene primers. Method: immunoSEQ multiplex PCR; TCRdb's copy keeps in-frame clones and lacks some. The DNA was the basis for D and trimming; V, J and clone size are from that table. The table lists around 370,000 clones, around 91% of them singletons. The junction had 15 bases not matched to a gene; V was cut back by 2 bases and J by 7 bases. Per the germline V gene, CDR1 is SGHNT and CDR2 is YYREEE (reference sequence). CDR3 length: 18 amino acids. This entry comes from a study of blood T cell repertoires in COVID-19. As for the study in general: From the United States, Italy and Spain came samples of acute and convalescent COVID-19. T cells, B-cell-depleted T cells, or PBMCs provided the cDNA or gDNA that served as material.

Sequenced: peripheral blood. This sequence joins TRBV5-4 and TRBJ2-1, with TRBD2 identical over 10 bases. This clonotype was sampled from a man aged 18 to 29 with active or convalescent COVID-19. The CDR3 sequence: CASSLKAGGRVDPNEQFF. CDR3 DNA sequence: TGTGCCAGCAGCTTAAAAGCGGGAGGGCGGGTCGATCCAAATGAGCAGTTCTTC.